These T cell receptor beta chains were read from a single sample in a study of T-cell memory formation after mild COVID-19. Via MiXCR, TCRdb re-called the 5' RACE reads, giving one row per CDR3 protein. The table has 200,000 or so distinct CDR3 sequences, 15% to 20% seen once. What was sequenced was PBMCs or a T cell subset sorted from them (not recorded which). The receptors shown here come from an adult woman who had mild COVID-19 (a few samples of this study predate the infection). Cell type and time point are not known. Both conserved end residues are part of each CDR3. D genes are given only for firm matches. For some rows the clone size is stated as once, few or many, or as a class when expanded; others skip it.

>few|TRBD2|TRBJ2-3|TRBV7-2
TGTGCCAGCAGCTCTAGCGGGGGGTTTTCAACAGATACGCAGTATTTT
CASSSSGGFSTDTQYF
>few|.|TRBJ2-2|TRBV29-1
TGCAGCGTTGTTGTGGGATCTGGCGGGGAGCTGTTTTTT
CSVVVGSGGELFF
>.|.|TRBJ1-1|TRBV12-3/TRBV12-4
TGTGCCAGCAGCCACTTTCGGGGGGCTGGCACTGAAGCTTTCTTT
CASSHFRGAGTEAFF
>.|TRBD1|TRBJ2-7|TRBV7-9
TGTGCCAGCAGCTCGGCAGACAGGGGCTACGAGCAGTACTTC
CASSSADRGYEQYF
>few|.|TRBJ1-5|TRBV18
TGTGCCAGCTCAGTCTTCGATCAGCCCCAGCATTTT
CASSVFDQPQHF
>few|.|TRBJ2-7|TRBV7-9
TGTGCCAGCAGCTTGGGGCTCGGGGCCTACGAGCAGTACTTC
CASSLGLGAYEQYF
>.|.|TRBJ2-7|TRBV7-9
TGTGCCAGCAGCACCCGGGTAGGGTCCTACGAGCAGTACTTC
CASSTRVGSYEQYF
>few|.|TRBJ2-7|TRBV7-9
TGTGCCAGCAGCTCCGGGACCGGAGAGTACGAGCAGTACTTC
CASSSGTGEYEQYF
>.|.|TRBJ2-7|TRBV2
TGTGCCAGCAGTGAAGAATGGGGGCCCCGCTACGAGCAGTACTTC
CASSEEWGPRYEQYF
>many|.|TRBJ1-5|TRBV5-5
TGTGCCAGCAGACCGGGACACATTAGCAATCAGCCCCAGCATTTT
CASRPGHISNQPQHF
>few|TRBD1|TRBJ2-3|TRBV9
TGTGCCAGCAGCATCAGTCCCGGGACAGGGTCGGTGGCAGATACGCAGTATTTT
CASSISPGTGSVADTQYF
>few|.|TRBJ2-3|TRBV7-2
TGTGCCAGCAGCTTAGCTTCGGGGTCCGGCACAGATACGCAGTATTTT
CASSLASGSGTDTQYF
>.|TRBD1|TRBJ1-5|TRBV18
TGTGCCAGCTCACCACCCACGGACAGGGGTCAGCCCCAGCATTTT
CASSPPTDRGQPQHF
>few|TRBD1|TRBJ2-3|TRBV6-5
TGTGCCAGCAGTCTAGACAGGGAAAAAGATACGCAGTATTTT
CASSLDREKDTQYF
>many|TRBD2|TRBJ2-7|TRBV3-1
TGTGCCAGCACCCCCGCTAGCGGGGTTTTCGAGCAGTACTTC
CASTPASGVFEQYF
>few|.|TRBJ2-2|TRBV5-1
TGCGCCAGCAGCTTGAAAGGGGGCACCGGGGAGCTGTTTTTT
CASSLKGGTGELFF
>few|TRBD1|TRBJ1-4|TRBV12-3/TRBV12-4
TGTGCCAGCAGCAGAAGACAGGGTGGGAATGAAAAACTGTTTTTT
CASSRRQGGNEKLFF
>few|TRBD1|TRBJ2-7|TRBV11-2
TGTGCCAGCAGCTTGGACAGGGAGCAGTACTTC
CASSLDREQYF
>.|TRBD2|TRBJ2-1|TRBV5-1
TGCGCCAGCAGCTTGGTGGCTAGCGGTCCCTACAATGAGCAGTTCTTC
CASSLVASGPYNEQFF
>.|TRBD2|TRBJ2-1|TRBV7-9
TGTGCCAGCAGCCCGTTCCCGACTAGCGGGAGCCCCTACAATGAGCAGTTCTTC
CASSPFPTSGSPYNEQFF
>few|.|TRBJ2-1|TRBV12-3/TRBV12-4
TGTGCCAGCAACCGCGGTGTAGGGACTGAGCAGTTCTTC
CASNRGVGTEQFF
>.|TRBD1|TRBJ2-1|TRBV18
TGTGCCAGCACCTCGTCCCGGGACAGTAATGAGCAGTTCTTC
CASTSSRDSNEQFF
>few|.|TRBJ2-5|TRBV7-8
TGTGCCAGCAGCCCAATCAGCGGGGCCAGGGGGACCCAGTACTTC
CASSPISGARGTQYF
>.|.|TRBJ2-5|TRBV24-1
TGTGCCACCAGTGCCACAGGGTCCGTCCTCCAAGAGACCCAGTACTTC
CATSATGSVLQETQYF
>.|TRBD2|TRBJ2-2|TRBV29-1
TGCAGCGTTTCCGGACTAGCGGGAGGAGCGGGGAACACCGGGGAGCTGTTTTTT
CSVSGLAGGAGNTGELFF
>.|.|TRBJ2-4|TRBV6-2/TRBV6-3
TGTGCCAGCAGTTACGCTAGTGACATTCAGTACTTC
CASSYASDIQYF
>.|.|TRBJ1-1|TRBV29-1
TGCAGCGCCGCGTCGGCGGTACGGAGGGCGGGTGCTGAAGCTTTCTTT
CSAASAVRRAGAEAFF
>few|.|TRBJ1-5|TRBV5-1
TGCGCCAGCAGCTTAGCCGGGACTCCGGACGAGCCCCAGCATTTT
CASSLAGTPDEPQHF
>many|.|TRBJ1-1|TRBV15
TGTGCCACCAGCAGAGTCGCCAGGGCGAACACTGAAGCTTTCTTT
CATSRVARANTEAFF
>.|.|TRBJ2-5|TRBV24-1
TGTGCCACCAGTGATCCCCAGGGTAGATCGCAAGAGACCCAGTACTTC
CATSDPQGRSQETQYF
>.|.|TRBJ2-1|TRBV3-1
TGTGCCAGCAGCCAGCAGGGTATGCATGAGCAGTTCTTC
CASSQQGMHEQFF
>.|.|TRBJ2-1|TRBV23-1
TGCGCCAGCAGCCTCGGAAGTAGGGCGGGGGCCAAGGATGAGCAGTTCTTC
CASSLGSRAGAKDEQFF
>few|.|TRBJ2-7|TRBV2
TGTGCCAGCAGTGGGGTGACCTCCTACGAGCAGTACTTC
CASSGVTSYEQYF
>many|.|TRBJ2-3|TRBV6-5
TGTGCCAGCAGTTACAGGGGAGATACGCAGTATTTT
CASSYRGDTQYF
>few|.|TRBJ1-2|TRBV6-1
TGTGCCAGCAGTGCCCGGGCCGTGAACTATGGCTACACCTTC
CASSARAVNYGYTF
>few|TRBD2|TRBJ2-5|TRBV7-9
TGTGCCAGCAGCTTGCGGCTAGCGGCGAACCAAGAGACCCAGTACTTC
CASSLRLAANQETQYF
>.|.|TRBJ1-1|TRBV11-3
TGTGCCAGCAGCTCCGGGGGCGGTCTGAACACTGAAGCTTTCTTT
CASSSGGGLNTEAFF
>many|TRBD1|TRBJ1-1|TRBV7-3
TGTGCCAGCAGCTTGACAGGGGGCGCACCCACTGAAGCTTTCTTT
CASSLTGGAPTEAFF
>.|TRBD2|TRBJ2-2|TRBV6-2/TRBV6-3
TGTGCCAGCAGTTATGGGACTAGCTCTGTTCTGAACACCGGGGAGCTGTTTTTT
CASSYGTSSVLNTGELFF
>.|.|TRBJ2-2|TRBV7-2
TGTGCCAGCAGCCCAGTGGGTAACACTAGATACACCGGGGAGCTGTTTTTT
CASSPVGNTRYTGELFF
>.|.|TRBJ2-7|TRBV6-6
TGTGCCAGCAGGGAGGACAGACCCTACGAGCAGTACTTC
CASREDRPYEQYF
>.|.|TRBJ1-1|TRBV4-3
TGCGCCAGCAGCAAAGGAGTGCTGAACACTGAAGCTTTCTTT
CASSKGVLNTEAFF
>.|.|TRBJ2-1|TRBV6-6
TGTGCCAGCAGTTACAGGGAAGGGGCCTACAATGAGCAGTTCTTC
CASSYREGAYNEQFF
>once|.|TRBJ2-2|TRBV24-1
TGTGCCACCAGTGATTTAAAGGCAGGGCAGAACACCGGGGAGCTGTTTTTT
CATSDLKAGQNTGELFF
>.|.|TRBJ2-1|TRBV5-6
TGTGCCAGCAGCTATGACAACTACAATGAGCAGTTCTTC
CASSYDNYNEQFF
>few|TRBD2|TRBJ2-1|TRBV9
TGTGCCAGCAGCGCAACTAGCGGGTGGTACAATGAGCAGTTCTTC
CASSATSGWYNEQFF
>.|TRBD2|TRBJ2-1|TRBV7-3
TGTGCCAGCAGCTTCTCCTCAGCGACTAGCGGAGACAATGAGCAGTTCTTC
CASSFSSATSGDNEQFF
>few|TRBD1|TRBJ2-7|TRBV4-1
TGCGCCAGCAGCCACCAGAGGGGGACAGGGGCCTCCTACGAGCAGTACTTC
CASSHQRGTGASYEQYF
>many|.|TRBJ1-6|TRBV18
TGTGCCAGCTCAGTCTCCGGGGATCGTTCACCCCTCCACTTT
CASSVSGDRSPLHF
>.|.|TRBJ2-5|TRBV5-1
TGCGCCAGCAGCTATGCGGCAGGGTCGCAGGAGACCCAGTACTTC
CASSYAAGSQETQYF
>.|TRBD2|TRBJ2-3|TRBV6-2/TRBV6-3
TGTGCCAGCAGTTTCTCTCTAGCGGGGGCCAGCACAGATACGCAGTATTTT
CASSFSLAGASTDTQYF
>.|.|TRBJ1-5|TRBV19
TGTGCCAGTATGTTAACAGGGCCTAATCAGCCCCAGCATTTT
CASMLTGPNQPQHF
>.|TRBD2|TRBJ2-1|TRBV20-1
TGCAGTGCTAGGGGGGGACTAGCGGGTTACAATGAGCAGTTCTTC
CSARGGLAGYNEQFF
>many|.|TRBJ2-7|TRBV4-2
TGTGCCAGCAGTCCGGACCTGGAGCAGCAGTACTTC
CASSPDLEQQYF
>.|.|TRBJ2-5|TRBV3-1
TGTGCCAGCAGCCAAGGCCCCCAAGAGACCCAGTACTTC
CASSQGPQETQYF
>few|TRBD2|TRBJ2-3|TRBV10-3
TGTGCCATCAGGACCGGGACTAGCGGCACAGATACGCAGTATTTT
CAIRTGTSGTDTQYF
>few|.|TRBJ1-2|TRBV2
TGTGCCAGCAGTGAAGAGCGAGGAAGCTATGGCTACACCTTC
CASSEERGSYGYTF
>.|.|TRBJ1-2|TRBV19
TGTGCCAGTAGTCCTCGAGCCGGGACTCCCTATGGCTACACCTTC
CASSPRAGTPYGYTF
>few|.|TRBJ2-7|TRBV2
TGTGCCAGCAGGAGCTACTACGAGCAGTACTTC
CASRSYYEQYF
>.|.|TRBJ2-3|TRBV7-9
TGTGCCAGCAGCCCGACAAAAACTAGCACAGATACGCAGTATTTT
CASSPTKTSTDTQYF